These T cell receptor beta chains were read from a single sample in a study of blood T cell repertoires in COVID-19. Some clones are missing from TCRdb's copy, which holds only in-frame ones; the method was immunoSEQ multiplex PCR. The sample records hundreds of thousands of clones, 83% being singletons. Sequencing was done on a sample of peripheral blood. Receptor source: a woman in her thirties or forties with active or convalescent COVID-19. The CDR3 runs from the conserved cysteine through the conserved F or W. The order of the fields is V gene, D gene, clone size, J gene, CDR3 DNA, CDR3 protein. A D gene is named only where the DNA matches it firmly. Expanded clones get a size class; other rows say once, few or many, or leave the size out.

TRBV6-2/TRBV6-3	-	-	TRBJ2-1	-	CASSSAPGRGAGNEQFF
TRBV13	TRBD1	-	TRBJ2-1	TGTGCCAGCAGCATGGGACAGAACAATGAGCAGTTCTTC	CASSMGQNNEQFF
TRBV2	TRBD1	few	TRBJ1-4	TGTGCCAGCAGGCCAAACAGGGGATCGGCAACTAATGAAAAACTGTTTTTT	CASRPNRGSATNEKLFF
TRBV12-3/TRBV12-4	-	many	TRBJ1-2	TGTGCCAGCAGTTTGCGCCATTCGGTTGGCTACACCTTC	CASSLRHSVGYTF
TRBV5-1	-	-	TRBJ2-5	TGCGCCAGCAGCTGGATGACAGGATCCCAAGAGACCCAGTACTTC	CASSWMTGSQETQYF
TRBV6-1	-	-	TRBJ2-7	TGTGCCAGCAGTGAGACAGCCGGATACGAGCAGTACTTC	CASSETAGYEQYF
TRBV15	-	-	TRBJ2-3	TGTGCCACCAGCACCTCAGTCACAGATACGCAGTATTTT	CATSTSVTDTQYF
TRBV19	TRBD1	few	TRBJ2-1	TGTGCCACCATGCCCGGGACAGGGTCACGTCAATTCTTC	CATMPGTGSRQFF
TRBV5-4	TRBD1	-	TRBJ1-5	TGTGCCAGCAGCTCGATGGGACAGGGGGCGAATCAGCCCCAGCATTTT	CASSSMGQGANQPQHF
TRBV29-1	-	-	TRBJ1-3	TGCAGCGTTGACGGCAGGGCTGGAAACACCATATATTTT	CSVDGRAGNTIYF
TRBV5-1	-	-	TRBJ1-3	TGCGCCAGCAGCTTGGCGGGATCTGGAAACACCATATATTTT	CASSLAGSGNTIYF
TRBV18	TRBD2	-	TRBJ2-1	TGTGCCAGCTCACCACCTAGCGGGAGTTTCAATGAGCAGTTCTTC	CASSPPSGSFNEQFF
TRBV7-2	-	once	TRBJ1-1	TGTGCCAGCAGCTTTCAGGGAAACACTGAAGCTTTCTTT	CASSFQGNTEAFF
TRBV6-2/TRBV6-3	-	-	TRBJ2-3	TGTGCCAGCAGTTACTCTCCCCGTTGGATGACTAGCACAGATACGCAGTATTTT	CASSYSPRWMTSTDTQYF
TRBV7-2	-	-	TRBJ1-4	TGTGCCAGCAGCTTATCCAGGAATAATGAAAAACTGTTTTTT	CASSLSRNNEKLFF
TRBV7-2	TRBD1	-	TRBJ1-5	TGTGCCAGCAGCTTCGGGACAGGGGGCATTCAGCCCCAGCATTTT	CASSFGTGGIQPQHF
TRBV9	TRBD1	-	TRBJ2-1	TGTGCCAGCAGCGTAGCCTTGGACAGGGGGAATGAGCAGTTCTTC	CASSVALDRGNEQFF
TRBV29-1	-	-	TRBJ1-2	TGCAGCGTTGATAGCGATGGCTACACCTTC	CSVDSDGYTF
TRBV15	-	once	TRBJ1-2	TGTGCCACCAGCAGACCGATCGCGAGGGGGTTTGGCTACACCTTC	CATSRPIARGFGYTF
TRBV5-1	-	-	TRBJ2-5	TGCGCCAGCAGCTTGGGGGACAACCAAGAGACCCAGTACTTC	CASSLGDNQETQYF
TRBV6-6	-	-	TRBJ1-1	TGTGCCAGCAGCCTACTCGGGGGAGGGGGCACTGAAGCTTTCTTT	CASSLLGGGGTEAFF
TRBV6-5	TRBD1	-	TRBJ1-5	TGTGCCAGCGAGAGACAGGGGACGAGCAATCAGCCCCAGCATTTT	CASERQGTSNQPQHF
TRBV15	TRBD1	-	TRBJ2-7	TGTGCCACCAGCAGAGCCACAGGGGGATCTGCGGAGCAGTACTTC	CATSRATGGSAEQYF
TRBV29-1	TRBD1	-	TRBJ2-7	TGCAGCGTTGGGACAGGAGGCCATTCCTACGAGCAGTACTTC	CSVGTGGHSYEQYF
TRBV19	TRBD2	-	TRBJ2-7	TGTGCCAGTAGTAGGGCTAGCGGGACGACAAGGGAGCAGTACTTC	CASSRASGTTREQYF
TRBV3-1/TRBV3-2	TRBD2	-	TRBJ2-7	TGTGCCAGCAGCCAAGATCGGGGGGGCTACGAGCAGTACTTC	CASSQDRGGYEQYF
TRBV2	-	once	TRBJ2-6	TGTGCCAGCAGCACAGGGATCGCGTCGTCTGGGGCCAACGTCCTGACTTTC	CASSTGIASSGANVLTF
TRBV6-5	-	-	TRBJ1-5	TGTGCCAGCAGTTATTTAGCCGGGGTCCAGCCCCAGCATTTT	CASSYLAGVQPQHF
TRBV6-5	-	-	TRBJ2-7	TGTGCCAGCAGAGCGAGGAAAGGGGCGTCGTACGAGCAGTACTTC	CASRARKGASYEQYF
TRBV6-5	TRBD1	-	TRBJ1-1	TGTGCCAGCGACAGGGGAGGAACTGAAGCTTTCTTT	CASDRGGTEAFF
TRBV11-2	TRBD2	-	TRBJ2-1	TGTGCCAGCAGCGCTGGACTAGCGGAGGTTAGAATCTACAATGAGCAGTTCTTC	CASSAGLAEVRIYNEQFF
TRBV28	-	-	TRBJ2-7	TGTGCCAGCAGTTTATCGGGATTCTACGAGCAGTACTTC	CASSLSGFYEQYF
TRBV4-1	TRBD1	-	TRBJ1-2	TGCGCCAGCAGCCAAGAGACAGGGTATGGCTACACCTTC	CASSQETGYGYTF
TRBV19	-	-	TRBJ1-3	TGTGCCAGCAGTAGTATCTCCGCAGGTTCCGGAAACACCATATATTTT	CASSSISAGSGNTIYF
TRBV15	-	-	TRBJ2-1	TGTGCCACCAGCAGAGATCTGGCTTCGAATGAGCAGTTCTTC	CATSRDLASNEQFF
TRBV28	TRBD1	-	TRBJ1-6	TGTGCCAGCAGGCAGGGGGTAAATTATAATTCACCCCTCCACTTT	CASRQGVNYNSPLHF
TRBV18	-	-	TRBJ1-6	TGTGCCAGCTCACCACCGCGGACTAATAATTCACCCCTCCACTTT	CASSPPRTNNSPLHF
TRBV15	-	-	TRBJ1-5	TGTGCCACCAGCAGACGCATTAATACAGACTATAGCAATCAGCCCCAGCATTTT	CATSRRINTDYSNQPQHF
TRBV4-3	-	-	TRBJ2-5	TGCGCCAGCAGCCAAGAGGCGGGACCACAAGAGACCCAGTACTTC	CASSQEAGPQETQYF
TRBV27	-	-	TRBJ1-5	TGTGCCAGCAGTTTCATTAGTCAGCCCCAGCATTTT	CASSFISQPQHF
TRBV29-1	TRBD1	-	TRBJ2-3	TGCAGCGTCCCGTGGGACAGGCCTACGCAGTATTTT	CSVPWDRPTQYF
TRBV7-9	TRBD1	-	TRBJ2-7	TGTGCCAGCAGCTCGTACGGACAGGGTCAAACCTACGAGCAGTACTTC	CASSSYGQGQTYEQYF
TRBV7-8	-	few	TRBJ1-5	TGTGCCAGCAGTGCACAGGGACCCCGGGGGCCCCAGCATTTT	CASSAQGPRGPQHF
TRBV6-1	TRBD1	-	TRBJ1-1	TGTGCCAGCAGTGAAAGGGGGGAGGACAGGTTGAACACTGAAGCTTTCTTT	CASSERGEDRLNTEAFF
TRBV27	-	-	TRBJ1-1	TGTGCCAGCAGACCTCTCGCCGGATCCGCCGGGGCTTTCTTT	CASRPLAGSAGAFF
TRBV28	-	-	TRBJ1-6	TGTGCCAGCAGTCCAACAGGGAGGGGGTCACCCCTCCACTTT	CASSPTGRGSPLHF
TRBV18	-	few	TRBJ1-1	TGTGCCAGCTCAAGCTTGCGGGGTGATGGGACTGAAGCTTTCTTT	CASSSLRGDGTEAFF
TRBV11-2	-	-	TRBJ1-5	TGTGCCAGCAGCATTAATAGCGGCAATCAGCCCCAGCATTTT	CASSINSGNQPQHF
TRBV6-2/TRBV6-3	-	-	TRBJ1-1	TGTGCCAGCAGTTACGTTATGAACACTGAAGCTTTCTTT	CASSYVMNTEAFF
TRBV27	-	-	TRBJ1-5	TGTGCCAGCAGAAATGACAGGAGGAGGCGAAGCAATCAGCCCCAGCATTTT	CASRNDRRRRSNQPQHF